The clone carrying this T cell receptor beta chain came up once. Individuals drawn from 24 US areas were about 18 to 95 years old. This sample is part of a study of blood T cell repertoires in COVID-19. Repertoires were generated with immunoSEQ multiplex PCR, while TCRdb's copy carries only in-frame clones and drops some. The sample holds about 400,000 clones, around 90% seen once. The CDR3 runs 13 residues. V was trimmed by 3 bases and J by 4 bases, leaving 10 bases between them. CDR1 and CDR2 (germline): SGHNT, YYREEE (reference sequence). The sequence derives from a woman between 40 and 50 years old with acute COVID-19. Sequences were obtained from PBMCs or T cells enriched from blood (not recorded which). The chain couples TRBV5-4 to TRBJ2-5; D gene unclear. CDR3 protein: CASSYKGGETQYF. CDR3 coding DNA: TGTGCCAGCAGCTACAAAGGCGGAGAGACCCAGTACTTC.